The 28 T cell receptor beta chains given below trace back to one sample, sequenced in a study of T-cell memory formation after mild COVID-19. MiXCR, applied by TCRdb to the 5' RACE reads, yields one record per CDR3 protein. The sample records roughly 600,000 distinct CDR3 sequences, around 17% being singletons. The sample taken for sequencing was PBMCs or a T cell subset sorted from them (not recorded which). These receptors were collected from an adult woman who had mild COVID-19 (a few samples of this study predate the infection). Cell type and time point are not known.

The chain carries TRBV7-3 and TRBJ2-3; 10 bases map to TRBD1. Germline V gene sequence: CDR1 SGHTA, CDR2 FQGTGA. V gave up 5 bases and J gave up 6 bases; unmatched junction bases: 8. CDR3 length: 15 amino acids. The CDR3 nucleotides are TGTGCCAGCAGCCTAGACAGGGGGCACGACGATACGCAGTATTTT. It translates to CASSLDRGHDDTQYF.

The chain is built from TRBV18 and TRBJ2-7; D call uncertain. With 5 bases removed from V and 2 bases from J, the gap between germline ends came to 7 bases. This CDR3 comprises 12 residues. Germline V lookup: CDR1 KGHSH, CDR2 LQKENI. CDR3 nucleotide sequence: TGTGCCAGCTCATCCAATACCTACGAGCAGTACTTC. Its translation: CASSSNTYEQYF.

The V call is TRBV7-9, the J call TRBJ2-7; D is tentatively TRBD1 or TRBD2 (6 bases each). Trimming took off 3 bases at V and 10 bases at J, with 16 bases between the two ends. The germline CDR1 and CDR2 sequences are SEHNR and FQNEAQ (reference sequence). The CDR3 loop spans 13 amino acids. The CDR3 loop is CASSFQDRGHQYF. As DNA, the CDR3 is TGTGCCAGCAGCTTTCAGGATCGGGGGCATCAGTACTTC.

V gene TRBV7-6 combines with J gene TRBJ2-2, with 8 bases that match TRBD1. The germline V gene has CDR1 SGHVS and CDR2 FNYEAQ. CDR3 length: 20 amino acids. The V gene end was trimmed by 1 base and the J gene end by 4 bases; junction bases not matched to a gene: 17. The DNA for the CDR3 is TGTGCCAGCAGCTTAGATCCCTCGACAGGGGAATTAAAAGGCACCGGGGAGCTGTTTTTT. It codes for CASSLDPSTGELKGTGELFF. Full variable domain (remainder filled in from reference TRBV7-6 and TRBJ2-2): GAGVSQSPRYKVTKRGQDVALRCDPISGHVSLYWYRQALGQGPEFLTYFNYEAQQDKSGLPNDRFSAERPEGSISTLTIQRTEQRDSAMYRCASSLDPSTGELKGTGELFFGEGSRLTVL.

This chain connects TRBV5-1 to TRBJ1-1, with D maybe TRBD1 (5 bases). The CDR3 extends over 14 amino acids. The V gene lost 6 bases and the J gene lost 0 bases, with 12 bases spanning the gap. The germline V gene encodes CDR1 SGHRS and CDR2 YFSETQ. The CDR3 protein is CASNGGTMNTEAFF. The CDR3 bases are TGCGCCAGCAATGGGGGAACAATGAACACTGAAGCTTTCTTT.

The chain joins TRBV3-1 to TRBJ2-2; D may be TRBD2 (5 bases). Germline V CDR1 and CDR2: LGHDT, YNNKEL (reference sequence). The V gene lost 0 bases and the J gene lost 7 bases, with 21 bases spanning the gap. The CDR3 is made up of 18 amino acids. The CDR3 loop reads CASSQESRLAISGGELFF. In DNA, the CDR3 is TGTGCCAGCAGCCAAGAGTCGCGGCTAGCTATTTCGGGCGGGGAGCTGTTTTTT.

The chain links TRBV30 to TRBJ2-2, with TRBD1 matching 11 bases. V shed 4 bases and J 4 bases; nucleotides not matched to a gene: 5. The germline gives CDR1 GTSNPN, CDR2 SVGIG (reference sequence). The CDR3 consists of 15 residues. CDR3: CAWIGTGGATGELFF. As DNA, the CDR3 is TGTGCCTGGATCGGGACAGGGGGAGCCACCGGGGAGCTGTTTTTT.

The chain couples TRBV6-5 to TRBJ2-1; 12 nucleotides agree with TRBD2. The CDR3 loop spans 18 amino acids. The V segment lost 2 bases and the J segment 3 bases; nucleotides outside the gene matches: 8. Germline loops: CDR1 MNHEY, CDR2 SVGAGI. CDR3: CASSYDLAGGPGYNEQFF. DNA for the CDR3: TGTGCCAGCAGTTACGATCTAGCGGGAGGGCCGGGCTACAATGAGCAGTTCTTC.

The sample holds a few counts of this clonotype. V and J are TRBV11-3 and TRBJ2-1; TRBD2 agrees at 15 bases. The CDR3 consists of 16 residues. The J segment lost 6 bases and the V segment lost 1 base, leaving 1 base of the junction unmatched. The germline CDR1 and CDR2 sequences are SGHNT and YENEEA. CDR3 residues: CASSLGTSGGANEQFF. The CDR3 nucleotides are TGTGCCAGCAGCTTAGGGACTAGCGGGGGGGCCAATGAGCAGTTCTTC. Full variable domain (missing parts from reference TRBV11-3 and TRBJ2-1): EAGVVQSPRYKIIEKKQPVAFWCNPISGHNTLYWYLQNLGQGPELLIRYENEEAVDDSQLPKDRFSAERLKGVDSTLKIQPAELGDSAVYLCASSLGTSGGANEQFFGPGTRLTVL.

This clonotype turned up a few times. The rearrangement joins TRBV29-1 to TRBJ1-5; TRBD1 matches 7 bases. The germline gives CDR1 SQVTM, CDR2 ANQGSEA. J was trimmed by 5 bases and V by 3 bases; bases with no gene match: 10. This CDR3 spans 15 amino acids. CDR3 region: CSVDRWRGLDQPQHF. CDR3 DNA sequence: TGCAGCGTTGATCGGTGGAGGGGGCTCGATCAGCCCCAGCATTTT.

The V gene is TRBV12-3 or TRBV12-4, the J gene TRBJ2-1; 8 bases are a match to TRBD1. The CDR3 runs to 14 residues. V shed 6 bases, J shed 5 bases, and the junction held 6 bases outside the gene matches. In nucleotides, the CDR3 is TGTGCCAGCAGCCTAGGGGACAGGAACAATGAGCAGTTCTTC. Its protein product is CASSLGDRNNEQFF.

A few counts support this clonotype. J is TRBJ2-5 and V is TRBV7-6, with D possibly being TRBD2 (5 bases). Germline V CDR1 and CDR2: SGHVS, FNYEAQ. V dropped 1 base and J dropped 5 bases, with 14 bases sitting between them. This CDR3 spans 15 amino acids. The CDR3 sequence is CASSLDPSSAETQYF. CDR3 in DNA: TGTGCCAGCAGCTTAGACCCTAGTAGCGCGGAGACCCAGTACTTC.

This clonotype was seen ten or more times. The CDR3, as DNA: TGTGCCAGCAGCTTGTTAGCGGGAGTCTACGAGCAGTACTTC. Amino acid sequence: CASSLLAGVYEQYF. V and J are TRBV7-9 and TRBJ2-7; TRBD2 matches 9 bases. Germline V gene sequence: CDR1 SEHNR, CDR2 FQNEAQ (reference sequence). V lost 3 bases to trimming and J lost 3 bases; unmatched junction nucleotides: 3. CDR3 length: 14 residues.

The chain uses TRBV12-3 or TRBV12-4 and TRBJ2-6; 9 bases match TRBD1. The CDR3 consists of 19 residues. V gave up 5 bases and J gave up 0 bases; unmatched junction bases: 11. The CDR3, as DNA: TGTGCCAGCAGTCCAACGGCCGGGACAGGGCGCTCTGGGGCCAACGTCCTGACTTTC. Its translation: CASSPTAGTGRSGANVLTF.

This chain connects TRBV20-1 to TRBJ1-6; the D is unclear. V shed 0 bases and J shed 3 bases, with 12 bases lying between them. Germline V lookup: CDR1 DFQATT, CDR2 SNEGSKA (reference sequence). This CDR3 contains 16 residues. CDR3 sequence reads: CSARDLGIFYNSPLHF. The CDR3 DNA follows: TGCAGTGCTAGAGATCTAGGAATTTTCTATAATTCACCCCTCCACTTT.

This clonotype was picked up a small number of times. The chain is built from TRBV6-1 and TRBJ2-3; TRBD2 aligns across 7 bases. The ends lost 5 bases at V and 1 base at J; junction bases unmatched: 9. The CDR3 spans 16 residues. Germline V gene lookup returns CDR1 MNHNS and CDR2 SASEGT. CDR3 loop: CASSRSSGAGTDTQYF. In nucleotides, the CDR3 is TGTGCCAGCAGTCGATCGAGCGGGGCCGGCACAGATACGCAGTATTTT.

This clonotype showed up just a few times. This rearrangement joins TRBV19 to TRBJ1-5, with TRBD1 identical over 10 bases. CDR3 length: 14 residues. Per germline, CDR1 LNHDA and CDR2 SQIVND (reference sequence). J lost 5 bases, V lost 7 bases, and 5 bases had no gene match. This CDR3 is CASTRQGADQPQHF. CDR3 coding DNA: TGTGCCAGTACCAGACAGGGGGCAGATCAGCCCCAGCATTTT.

V gene TRBV15 combines with J gene TRBJ1-4; unclear D gene. V lost 0 bases to trimming and J lost 1 base, with 15 bases between them. The CDR3 loop spans 18 amino acids. From germline, CDR1 is LNHNV and CDR2 YYDKDF (reference sequence). The CDR3 nucleotides are TGTGCCACCAGCAGAGATGCGGGCCCTACTGGAACTAATGAAAAACTGTTTTTT. As protein: CATSRDAGPTGTNEKLFF.

The rearrangement uses TRBV24-1 and TRBJ2-7, with a weak D call TRBD2 (6 bases). Trimming pared 4 bases from V and 5 bases from J, leaving 14 bases between. The CDR3 is 14 residues long. Germline loops: CDR1 KGHDR, CDR2 SFDVKD. The CDR3 bases are TGTGCCACCAGTGACCGGGGGAGAAGCGACGAGCAGTACTTC. Protein product: CATSDRGRSDEQYF.

Only a few counts were recorded for this clonotype. The chain carries TRBV7-8 and TRBJ2-1, with 7 positions matching TRBD2. CDR1 SGHVS and CDR2 FQNEAQ come from the germline V gene. The CDR3 extends over 19 amino acids. The V and J ends lost 1 base and 5 bases, in that order; junction bases with no gene match: 17. CDR3 bases: TGTGCCAGCAGCTTAGGATCCGGGCGATGGCGGGAGAGGAACAATGAGCAGTTCTTC. Translated: CASSLGSGRWRERNNEQFF.

This clonotype was counted a few times. The V and J genes are TRBV25-1 and TRBJ2-7; D might be TRBD1 (6 bases). Trimming stripped 4 bases from V and 3 bases from J, with 16 bases between. Germline V gene lookup returns CDR1 MGHDK and CDR2 SYGVNS. This CDR3 comprises 15 residues. CDR3 bases: TGTGCCAGCAGTGGTAAAGAAGGGACACTCTACGAGCAGTACTTC. Translated: CASSGKEGTLYEQYF.

The chain is built from TRBV7-6 and TRBJ2-3; 10 bases are a match to TRBD1. V trimming: 1 base; J trimming: 3 bases; junction bases outside the gene matches: 4. In germline, CDR1 is SGHVS, CDR2 FNYEAQ. The CDR3 is 16 residues long. CDR3 bases: TGTGCCAGCAGCTTAGATCTGGGACAGGGGACAGATACGCAGTATTTT. Amino acids: CASSLDLGQGTDTQYF.

This clonotype was counted between two and nine times. The gene calls are TRBV29-1 and TRBJ1-5; 8 bases fit TRBD1. V lost 6 bases and J lost 0; bases outside the gene matches: 4. Germline values: CDR1 SQVTM, CDR2 ANQGSEA. The CDR3 contains 14 residues. The CDR3 reads CSVSTGDSNQPQHF. The CDR3 DNA reads TGCAGCGTGTCGACAGGGGATAGCAATCAGCCCCAGCATTTT. Based on the CDR3 plus reference TRBV29-1 and TRBJ1-5, the full variable domain is SAVISQKPSRDICQRGTSLTIQCQVDSQVTMMFWYRQQPGQSLTLIATANQGSEATYESGFVIDKFPISRPNLTFSTLTVSNMSPEDSSIYLCSVSTGDSNQPQHFGDGTRLSIL.

There are a few counts of this clonotype. V gene TRBV7-2 combines with J gene TRBJ2-5, with 8 bases that match TRBD1. The trim removed 1 base at V and 4 bases at J, leaving 8 bases unmatched. The germline gives CDR1 SGHTA, CDR2 FQGNSA. The CDR3 extends over 16 amino acids. Here the CDR3 DNA reads TGTGCCAGCAGCTTAGAGAGTCGCAGGGGGCGAGAGACCCAGTACTTC. It yields the protein CASSLESRRGRETQYF.

There are a few counts of this clonotype. The V gene is TRBV6-6, the J gene TRBJ1-2, with TRBD1 matching 7 bases. Germline lookup yields CDR1 MNHNY and CDR2 SVGAGI (reference sequence). J lost 6 bases, V lost 6 bases, and 13 bases had no gene match. CDR3 length: 15 residues. The CDR3 sequence: CASSRLRTGKHGYTF. The CDR3 DNA follows: TGTGCCAGCAGCCGACTCCGGACAGGAAAACATGGCTACACCTTC.

The rearrangement uses TRBV5-1 and TRBJ2-3; D is ambiguous. Germline V lookup: CDR1 SGHRS, CDR2 YFSETQ. This CDR3 has 15 residues. With 2 bases removed from V and 0 bases from J, the gap between germline ends came to 10 bases. The CDR3 reads CASSLRRSSTDTQYF. The CDR3 nucleotides are TGCGCCAGCAGCTTAAGGCGGAGTAGCACAGATACGCAGTATTTT.

The table lists this clonotype with a few counts. The chain links TRBV12-3 or TRBV12-4 to TRBJ1-1; unclear D gene. Trimming shortened V by 3 bases and J by 0 bases, and 5 bases separated the two germline ends. The CDR3 length is 13 residues. For the CDR3, the DNA is TGTGCCAGCAGTTTGATGGTGAACACTGAAGCTTTCTTT. Translation: CASSLMVNTEAFF.

This clonotype was seen at least ten times. The chain has TRBV29-1 and TRBJ2-5; possible D gene TRBD1, 5 bases. The CDR3 is 12 residues long. The V end lost 7 bases, the J end lost 3 bases, and 12 bases lay between the germline ends. Germline V gene sequence: CDR1 SQVTM, CDR2 ANQGSEA. The DNA of the CDR3 is TGCAGCGGGATCGACAGAGAAGAGACCCAGTACTTC. This gives the protein CSGIDREETQYF.